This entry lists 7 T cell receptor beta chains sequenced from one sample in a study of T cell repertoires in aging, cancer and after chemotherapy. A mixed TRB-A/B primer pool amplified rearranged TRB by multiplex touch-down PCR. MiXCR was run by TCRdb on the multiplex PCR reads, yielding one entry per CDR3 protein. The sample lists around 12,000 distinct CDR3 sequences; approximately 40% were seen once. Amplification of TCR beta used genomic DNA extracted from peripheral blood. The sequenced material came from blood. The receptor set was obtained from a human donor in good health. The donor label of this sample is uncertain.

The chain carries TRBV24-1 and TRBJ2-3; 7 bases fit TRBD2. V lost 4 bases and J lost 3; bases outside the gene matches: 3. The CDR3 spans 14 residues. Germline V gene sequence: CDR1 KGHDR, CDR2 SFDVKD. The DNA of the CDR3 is TGTGCCACCAGTGACGTACTAGCGACAGATACGCAGTATTTT. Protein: CATSDVLATDTQYF.

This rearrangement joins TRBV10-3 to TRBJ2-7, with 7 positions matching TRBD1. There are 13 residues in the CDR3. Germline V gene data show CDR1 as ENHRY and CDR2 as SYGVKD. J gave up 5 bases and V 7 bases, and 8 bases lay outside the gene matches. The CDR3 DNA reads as TGTGCCATCACTCGGGACAGCTCGGACGAGCAGTACTTC. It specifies CAITRDSSDEQYF.

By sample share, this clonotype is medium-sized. In nucleotides, the CDR3 is TGTGCCAGTAGTAATGATTCGGACAGGGTTACTCAGCCCCAGCATTTT. It is translated as CASSNDSDRVTQPQHF. The V gene is TRBV19, the J gene TRBJ1-5, with 8 bases lining up with TRBD1. The CDR3 spans 16 residues. Germline CDR1 and CDR2: LNHDA and SQIVND (reference sequence). J was trimmed by 6 bases and V by 4 bases; bases with no gene match: 11. The whole variable domain, remainder taken from reference TRBV19 and TRBJ1-5, is DGGITQSPKYLFRKEGQNVTLSCEQNLNHDAMYWYRQDPGQGLRLIYYSQIVNDFQKGDIAEGYSVSREKKESFPLTVTSAQKNPTAFYLCASSNDSDRVTQPQHFGDGTRLSIL.

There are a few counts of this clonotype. The CDR3 DNA is TGTGCCAGCAGCCGTGGGGCCAACGTCCTGACTTTC. Protein product: CASSRGANVLTF. The gene calls are TRBV6-5 and TRBJ2-6; no clear D. This CDR3 spans 12 amino acids. V lost 6 bases and J 3 bases, leaving 3 bases between the germline ends. Per germline, CDR1 MNHEY and CDR2 SVGAGI.

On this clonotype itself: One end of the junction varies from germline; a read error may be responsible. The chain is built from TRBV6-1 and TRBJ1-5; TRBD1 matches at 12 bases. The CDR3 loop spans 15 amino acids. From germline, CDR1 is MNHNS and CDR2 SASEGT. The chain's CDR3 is CAVPRDRGQDQPQHF. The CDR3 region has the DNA TGTGCCGTGCCCCGGGACAGGGGGCAGGATCAACCCCAGCATTTT.

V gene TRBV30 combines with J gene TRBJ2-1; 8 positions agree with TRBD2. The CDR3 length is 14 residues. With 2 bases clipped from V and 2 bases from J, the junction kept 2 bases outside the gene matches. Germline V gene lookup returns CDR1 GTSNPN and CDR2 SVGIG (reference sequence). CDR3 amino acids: CAWSTSGTYNEQFF. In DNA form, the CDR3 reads TGTGCCTGGAGTACTAGCGGTACCTACAATGAGCAGTTCTTC.

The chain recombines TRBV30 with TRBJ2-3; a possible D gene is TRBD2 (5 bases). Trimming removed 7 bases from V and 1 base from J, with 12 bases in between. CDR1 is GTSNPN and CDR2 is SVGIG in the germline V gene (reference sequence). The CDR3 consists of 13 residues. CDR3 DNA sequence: TGTGCCTCGAAAGTTAGCGGCACAGATACGCAGTATTTT. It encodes CASKVSGTDTQYF.